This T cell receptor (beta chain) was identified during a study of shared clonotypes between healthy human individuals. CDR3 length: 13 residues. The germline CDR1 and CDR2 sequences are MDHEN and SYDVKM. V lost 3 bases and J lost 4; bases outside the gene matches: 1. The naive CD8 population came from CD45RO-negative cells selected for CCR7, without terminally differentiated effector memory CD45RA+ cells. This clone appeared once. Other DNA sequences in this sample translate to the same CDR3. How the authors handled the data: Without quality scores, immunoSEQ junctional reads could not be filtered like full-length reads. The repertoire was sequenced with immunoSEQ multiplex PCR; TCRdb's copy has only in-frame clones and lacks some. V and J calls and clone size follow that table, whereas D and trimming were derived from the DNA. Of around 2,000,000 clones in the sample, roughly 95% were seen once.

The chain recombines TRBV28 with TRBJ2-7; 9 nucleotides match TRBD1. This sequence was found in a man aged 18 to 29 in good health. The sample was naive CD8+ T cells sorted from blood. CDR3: CASSFGTGYEQYF. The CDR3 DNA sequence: TGTGCCAGCAGTTTCGGGACAGGGTACGAGCAGTACTTC.